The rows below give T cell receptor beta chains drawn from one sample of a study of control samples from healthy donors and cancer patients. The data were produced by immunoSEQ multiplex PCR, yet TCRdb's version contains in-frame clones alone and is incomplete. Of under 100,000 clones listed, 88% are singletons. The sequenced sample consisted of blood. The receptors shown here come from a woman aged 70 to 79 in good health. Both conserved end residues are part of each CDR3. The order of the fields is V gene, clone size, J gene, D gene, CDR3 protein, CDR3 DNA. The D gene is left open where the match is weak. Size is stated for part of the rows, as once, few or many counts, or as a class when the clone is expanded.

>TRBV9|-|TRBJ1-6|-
CASSPDRSSYNSPLHF
TGTGCCAGCAGCCCGGACCGGAGCTCCTATAATTCACCCCTCCACTTT
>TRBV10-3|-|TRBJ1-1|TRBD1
CAISKGQVNLRNTEAFF
TGTGCCATCTCGAAAGGACAGGTTAATCTACGGAACACTGAAGCTTTCTTT
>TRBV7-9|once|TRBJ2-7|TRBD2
CASSLRSGSYEQYF
TGTGCCAGCAGCTTAAGGAGCGGGAGTTACGAGCAGTACTTC
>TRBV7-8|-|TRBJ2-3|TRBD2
CASTEDGLAFNTDTQYF
TGTGCCAGCACGGAAGACGGACTAGCGTTCAACACAGATACGCAGTATTTT
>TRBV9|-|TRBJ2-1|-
CASSVDWGSSYNEQFF
TGTGCCAGCAGCGTAGACTGGGGAAGCTCCTACAATGAGCAGTTCTTC
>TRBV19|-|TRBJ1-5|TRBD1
CASRTTGGTNQPQHF
TGTGCCAGTAGGACCACAGGGGGAACCAATCAGCCCCAGCATTTT
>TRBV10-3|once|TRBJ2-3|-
CATFPGRSTDTQYF
TGTGCCACTTTTCCTGGGCGGAGCACAGATACGCAGTATTTT
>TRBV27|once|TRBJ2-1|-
CASSLSATVYNEQFF
TGTGCCAGCAGTTTATCGGCCACAGTATACAATGAGCAGTTCTTC
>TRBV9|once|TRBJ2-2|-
CASSALGGGELFF
TGTGCCAGCAGCGCGCTAGGGGGCGGGGAGCTGTTTTTT
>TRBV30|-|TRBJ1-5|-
CAWSGTFNQPQHF
TGTGCCTGGAGCGGGACCTTTAATCAGCCCCAGCATTTT
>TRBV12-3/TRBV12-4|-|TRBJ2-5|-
CASSLEEGTQYF
TGTGCCAGCAGTTTAGAGGAGGGGACCCAGTACTTC